The rows below give T cell receptor beta chains drawn from one sample of a study of shared clonotypes between healthy human individuals. This table comes from immunoSEQ multiplex PCR, and its TCRdb copy is limited to in-frame clones, with some not included. The repertoire holds over 2 million clones, with roughly 90% as singletons. The sample taken for sequencing was naive CD4+ T cells from PBMCs. These TCRs come from a young man in good health. Some clones in this sample may be carry-over from other donors' samples. The CDR3 runs from the conserved cysteine through the conserved F or W. The D gene is left open where the match is weak. Clone size is given for some rows only: seen once, a few or many times, or a class if the clone is expanded.

abundance: -; d_gene: -; j_gene: TRBJ2-7; v_gene: TRBV15; CDR3aa: CATSPLKGSSYEQYF; CDR3nt: TGTGCCACCAGCCCCCTCAAAGGGAGTTCCTACGAGCAGTACTTC
abundance: -; d_gene: TRBD1; j_gene: TRBJ1-1; v_gene: TRBV28; CDR3aa: CASSPTRQGKAEAFF; CDR3nt: TGTGCCAGCAGTCCAACTCGACAGGGAAAAGCTGAAGCTTTCTTT
abundance: -; d_gene: -; j_gene: TRBJ1-2; v_gene: TRBV6-6; CDR3aa: CASSYVGWGYTF; CDR3nt: TGTGCCAGCAGTTACGTGGGGTGGGGCTACACCTTC
abundance: -; d_gene: TRBD1; j_gene: TRBJ1-2; v_gene: TRBV29-1; CDR3aa: CSVELVQGNYGYTF; CDR3nt: TGCAGCGTTGAATTGGTACAGGGGAACTATGGCTACACCTTC
abundance: -; d_gene: TRBD2; j_gene: TRBJ2-4; v_gene: TRBV9; CDR3aa: CASSVAPTSGTVQYF; CDR3nt: TGTGCCAGCAGCGTAGCTCCAACTAGCGGGACAGTTCAGTACTTC
abundance: -; d_gene: -; j_gene: TRBJ2-4; v_gene: TRBV7-9; CDR3aa: CASSTGTETKNIQYF; CDR3nt: TGTGCCAGCAGCACGGGGACCGAAACCAAAAACATTCAGTACTTC
abundance: -; d_gene: -; j_gene: TRBJ2-7; v_gene: TRBV4-1; CDR3aa: CASSRRGTEAYEQYF; CDR3nt: TGCGCCAGCAGCCGCCGCGGTACTGAAGCCTACGAGCAGTACTTC
abundance: -; d_gene: -; j_gene: TRBJ2-7; v_gene: TRBV29-1; CDR3aa: CSAQGREQYF; CDR3nt: TGCAGCGCCCAGGGGAGGGAGCAGTACTTC
abundance: few; d_gene: TRBD2; j_gene: TRBJ2-2; v_gene: TRBV30; CDR3aa: CAHERLAGGWATGELFF; CDR3nt: TGTGCCCACGAGCGGCTAGCGGGAGGTTGGGCCACCGGGGAGCTGTTTTTT
abundance: -; d_gene: TRBD2; j_gene: TRBJ2-1; v_gene: TRBV9; CDR3aa: CASSVVIAGRNEQFF; CDR3nt: TGTGCCAGCAGCGTAGTGATAGCGGGAAGGAATGAGCAGTTCTTC
abundance: -; d_gene: -; j_gene: TRBJ1-2; v_gene: TRBV28; CDR3aa: CASGYGYTF; CDR3nt: TGTGCCAGCGGGTATGGCTACACCTTC
abundance: -; d_gene: -; j_gene: TRBJ2-1; v_gene: TRBV11-2; CDR3aa: CASSLGRGSYNEQFF; CDR3nt: TGTGCCAGCAGCTTAGGCAGGGGCTCCTACAATGAGCAGTTCTTC
abundance: -; d_gene: -; j_gene: TRBJ1-2; v_gene: TRBV19; CDR3aa: CASSIQNPEGYTF; CDR3nt: TGTGCCAGTAGTATCCAGAACCCAGAGGGCTACACCTTC
abundance: -; d_gene: TRBD1; j_gene: TRBJ2-3; v_gene: TRBV7-9; CDR3aa: CASSVDRGSTDTQYF; CDR3nt: TGTGCCAGCAGCGTCGACAGGGGAAGCACAGATACGCAGTATTTT
abundance: -; d_gene: -; j_gene: TRBJ1-4; v_gene: TRBV5-1; CDR3aa: CASSKSGPPNEKLFF; CDR3nt: TGCGCCAGCAGCAAATCGGGACCCCCGAATGAAAAACTGTTTTTT
abundance: -; d_gene: TRBD1; j_gene: TRBJ1-3; v_gene: TRBV11-2; CDR3aa: CASSLRDGTAISGNTIYF; CDR3nt: TGTGCCAGCAGCCTCCGGGACGGGACAGCGATCTCTGGAAACACCATATATTTT
abundance: -; d_gene: TRBD1; j_gene: TRBJ1-1; v_gene: TRBV4-3; CDR3aa: CASSQYQGALRTFF; CDR3nt: TGCGCCAGCAGCCAATACCAGGGGGCCCTCCGGACTTTCTTT